Below are 7 T cell receptor beta chains sequenced from a single sample in a study of beta chain features in type 1 diabetes. Overall study results and limits: A moderate, significant TCRB CDR3 shortening appeared in type 1 diabetes across four CD4+ subsets.

Reverse transcription of all isolated RNA meant that expressed TCRB transcripts were sequenced. TCRdb keeps only in-frame clones here, not all; method: immunoSEQ multiplex PCR. The table lists around 340,000 clones, about a tenth of them singletons. Their cognate antigens are unknown. The sequenced sample consisted of central memory CD4+ T cells from blood. The receptors derive from a man aged 30-40 years with type 1 diabetes.

This clone has just a few counts. The genes are TRBV5-6 and TRBJ1-6; D is possibly TRBD1 (5 bases). Deletions cut 2 bases from V and 3 bases from J, with 9 bases between. The length of the CDR3 is 15 residues. CDR1 is SGHDT and CDR2 is YYEEEE in the germline V gene. This CDR3 reads CASSFGHLYNSPLHF. The CDR3 bases are TGTGCCAGCAGCTTCGGACACCTCTATAATTCACCCCTCCACTTT.

This clone was recorded a few times. The rearrangement joins TRBV19 to TRBJ2-7; D may match TRBD1 or TRBD2 (5 bases each). The germline gives CDR1 LNHDA, CDR2 SQIVND (reference sequence). CDR3 length: 15 residues. Trimming cost V 5 bases and J 1 base, with 15 bases left between them. In DNA form, the CDR3 reads TGTGCCAGTAGTCTTACGGGGACGGCTTCCTACGAGCAGTACTTC. Translation gives CASSLTGTASYEQYF.

There are a few counts of this clone. The sample has other DNA sequences that encode this CDR3 too. The rearrangement joins TRBV7-2 to TRBJ1-1, with D perhaps matching TRBD1 (5 bases). The CDR3 totals 14 residues. V lost 5 bases to trimming and J lost 1 base, with 11 bases between them. In germline, CDR1 is SGHTA, CDR2 FQGNSA. The CDR3, as DNA: TGTGCCAGCAGCCCTCAGAGGGGGAACACTGAAGCTTTCTTT. As protein: CASSPQRGNTEAFF.

V and J are TRBV15 and TRBJ2-1; 11 bases agree with TRBD2. The CDR3 totals 15 residues. With V trimmed by 2 bases and J by 4 bases, 1 base remained unmatched. Germline CDR1 and CDR2: LNHNV and YYDKDF (reference sequence). CDR3 in DNA: TGTGCCACCAGCAGACCTAGCGGGGGGTACAATGAGCAGTTCTTC. Encoded protein: CATSRPSGGYNEQFF.

V usage is TRBV29-1 and J usage is TRBJ2-3; D gene unclear. Germline CDR1 reads SQVTM; CDR2 reads ANQGSEA. CDR3 length equals 12 residues. The germline V and J ends were trimmed by 8 bases and 5 bases, with 14 bases remaining between them. CDR3 coding DNA: TGCAGCCCTACGGAACTTATAGATACGCAGTATTTT. This gives the protein CSPTELIDTQYF.

The chain employs TRBV15 and TRBJ2-5; D is perhaps TRBD1 or TRBD2 (5 bases each). From germline, CDR1 is LNHNV and CDR2 YYDKDF (reference sequence). V was cut by 8 bases and J by 0 bases, with 10 bases left in between. The CDR3 consists of 13 residues. The CDR3 loop is CATGWGNQETQYF. The CDR3 DNA sequence: TGTGCCACCGGTTGGGGGAACCAAGAGACCCAGTACTTC.

This clone was seen a handful of times. The chain recombines TRBV5-1 with TRBJ2-5, with TRBD2 identical over 9 bases. In germline, CDR1 is SGHRS, CDR2 YFSETQ. Trimming cost V 3 bases and J 5 bases; bases outside gene matches: 11. CDR3 length: 16 amino acids. CDR3 in DNA: TGCGCCAGCAGCTCCGCTCCTAGCGGGGTCGGGGAGACCCAGTACTTC. Its protein product is CASSSAPSGVGETQYF.